The present entry profiles one TCR beta chain with its context. These data are taken from a study of blood T cell repertoires in COVID-19. V lost 6 bases, J lost 2 bases, and 17 bases lay in between. This CDR3 has 15 amino acids. Germline-derived CDR1 and CDR2 are MDHEN and SYDVKM. Assay: immunoSEQ multiplex PCR; the TCRdb copy retains only in-frame clones and omits some. The sample includes about 310,000 clones, around 89% of them seen just once. This sequence joins TRBV28 and TRBJ2-7, with D possibly matching TRBD1 (6 bases). This clonotype originated in a middle-aged woman who had recovered from COVID-19. Sequencing was carried out using PBMCs or T cells enriched from blood (not recorded which). The chain's CDR3 is CASSPGGQGTYEQYF. The DNA of the CDR3 is TGTGCCAGCAGCCCCGGTGGGCAGGGGACCTACGAGCAGTACTTC.